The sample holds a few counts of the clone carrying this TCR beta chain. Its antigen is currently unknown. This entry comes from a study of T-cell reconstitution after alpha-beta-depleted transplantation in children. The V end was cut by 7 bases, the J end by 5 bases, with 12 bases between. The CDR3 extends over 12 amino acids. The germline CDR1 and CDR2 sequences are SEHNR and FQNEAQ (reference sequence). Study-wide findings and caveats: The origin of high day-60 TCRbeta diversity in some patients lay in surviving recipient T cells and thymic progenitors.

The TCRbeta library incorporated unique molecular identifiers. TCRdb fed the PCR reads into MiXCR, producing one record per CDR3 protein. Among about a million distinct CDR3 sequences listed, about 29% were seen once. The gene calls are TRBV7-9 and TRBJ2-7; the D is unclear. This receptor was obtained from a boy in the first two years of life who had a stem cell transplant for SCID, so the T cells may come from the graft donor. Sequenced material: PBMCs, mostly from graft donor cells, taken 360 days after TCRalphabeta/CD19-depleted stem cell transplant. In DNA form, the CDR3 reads TGTGCCAGCACCCTTCCTTCAAACGAGCAGTACTTC. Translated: CASTLPSNEQYF.